The present T cell receptor (beta chain) was sequenced within a study of cytomegalovirus exposure and HLA in healthy donors. 13 Jbeta primers and 60 Vbeta primers were used for the PCR. Measured with immunoSEQ multiplex PCR; TCRdb has only the in-frame clones, and not every one. The data contain approximately 190,000 clones, 87% of them singletons. Trimming took 4 bases from V and 0 from J, leaving 6 bases between them. The CDR3 totals 13 residues. Germline V lookup: CDR1 MRHNA, CDR2 SNTAGT. Remarks on this clone: Its antigen is currently unknown.

Study-wide findings and caveats: Researchers catalogued roughly 170 TCR beta chains as cytomegalovirus-associated. There were several of the most significant clusters that appeared linked to common viral pathogens in a later analysis. One variant, a missense change in DCLRE1C, was linked in a later analysis to TCR beta V- and J-gene trimming.

This TCR was recovered from a man aged 25 to 40 in good health and CMV-seronegative. The sample was PBMCs. The chain employs TRBV6-4 and TRBJ1-2, with no clear D. The CDR3 sequence: CASSVQANYGYTF. The CDR3 DNA reads as TGTGCCAGCAGTGTTCAGGCTAACTATGGCTACACCTTC.